Detailed here is one T cell receptor beta chain. Its target is unknown. TCR beta VDJ and CDR3 profiling used genomic DNA as template. TCRdb re-analysed the reads in MiXCR, keeping a single row per CDR3 protein. The table records about 180,000 distinct CDR3 sequences, 35% to 50% of them present only once. The source of the sample is a study of CD8+CD57+ T cells in acquired aplastic anemia. Study summary: Mean yield of DNA from sorted CD4+ and CD8+ cells was approximately 3 ug. For CD4+ cells, healthy donors had an average of roughly 11 million reads.

Study-wide results and caveats: Patients had around 30 CD8+ CDR3 sequences in common with controls (the shared set).

Deletions cut 0 bases from V and 6 bases from J, with 9 bases between. The V gene's germline CDR1 is SGHRS and CDR2 YFSETQ. The CDR3 totals 13 residues. The sequence was collected from a human donor in good health. The rearrangement joins TRBV5-1 to TRBJ1-2; perhaps TRBD1 as D (5 bases). The sample comprised sorted CD4+, CD8+, or CD8+CD57+ T cells (not recorded which) from PBMCs. In DNA, the CDR3 is TGCGCCAGCAGCTTGGACAGGAGAAATGGCTACACCTTC. Translated: CASSLDRRNGYTF.